This T cell receptor beta chain was observed in a study of cytomegalovirus exposure and HLA in healthy donors. About this clone: No antigen is known for it.

Study-wide results and limits: Upon later analysis, TCR association rates were observed to vary by HLA locus, being highest for DRB1 and lowest for HLA-C. An observed cluster of highly shared sequence variants was recorded as a likely sequencing artifact. Specific recognition of CMV antigens was confirmed in vitro for a few chains (all CMV-associated). Presence/absence results assume similar sequencing depth per donor, which may not hold.

The PCR employed 60 Vbeta primers together with 13 Jbeta primers. Assay used: immunoSEQ multiplex PCR; TCRdb lists only in-frame clones, some missing. The sample lists approximately 130,000 clones, about 85% occurring once. This CDR3 spans 14 amino acids. Between the trimmed V and J ends, which lost 0 bases and 0 bases, there was a span of 3 bases. The germline gives CDR1 SEHNR, CDR2 FQNEAQ (reference sequence). This clonotype originated in a woman between 25 and 40 years old in good health and CMV-seropositive. Sequenced input: PBMCs. The chain is built from TRBV7-9 and TRBJ1-3; D is undetermined. CDR3 coding DNA: TGTGCCAGCAGCTTAGCTATCTCTGGAAACACCATATATTTT. This gives the protein CASSLAISGNTIYF.